This TCR beta chain was retrieved from a study of blood T cell repertoires in COVID-19. Background on the study: Sources were T cells, B-cell-depleted T cells, or PBMCs; the material itself was cDNA or gDNA.

The repertoire was sequenced with immunoSEQ multiplex PCR; TCRdb's copy has only in-frame clones and lacks some. The sample records hundreds of thousands of clones, approximately 85% being singletons. The CDR3 runs 14 residues. In germline, CDR1 is SGHTA, CDR2 FQGNSA. The junction had 4 bases not matched to a gene; V was cut back by 6 bases and J by 0 bases. In terms of age and location, participants ranged from roughly 18 to 100 years and lived in approximately 24 US areas. Cohort 3 donors were reported recovered after two negative PCRs, clearance, or symptom resolution. Concerning this clone: Other DNA sequences in the sample encode the same CDR3.

The chain carries TRBV7-2 and TRBJ1-2, with 7 positions matching TRBD1. The sequenced material came from PBMCs or T cells enriched from blood (not recorded which). The source is a man aged 25 to 40 who had recovered from COVID-19. The CDR3 sequence is CASRRDSTNYGYTF. CDR3 DNA sequence: TGTGCCAGCAGAAGGGACAGCACTAACTATGGCTACACCTTC.